This T cell receptor (beta chain) was retrieved from a study of CD8 T cells in ankylosing spondylitis. This CDR3 comprises 15 residues. V lost 4 bases and J lost 5, with 14 bases in between. CDR1 is MDHEN and CDR2 is SYDVKM in the germline V gene. This clonotype was counted at least ten times. Quantitative barcoded 5'-RACE was used to prepare TCR beta libraries. MiXCR was run by TCRdb on the 5' RACE reads, yielding one entry per CDR3 protein. This sample has about 100,000 distinct CDR3 sequences, with around 9.4% found just once. Sample: blood, either unsorted or a sorted T cell fraction (not recorded which). This chain uses TRBV28 with TRBJ2-2; the D gene is possibly TRBD1 (6 bases). The clonotype was recovered from a male donor with ankylosing spondylitis or in good health (not recorded which). The CDR3 coding sequence is TGTGCCAGCAGTTCGACAGGAGCGGTTACCGGGGAGCTGTTTTTT. Translation gives CASSSTGAVTGELFF.